Listed below are T cell receptor beta chains from one sample, sequenced in a study of T cell responses to AZD1222 COVID-19 vaccine. TCRdb's table, derived via immunoSEQ multiplex PCR, lists solely in-frame clones and lacks some. Of around 100,000 clones detected, less than 85% appear once; the ten largest clones hold roughly 4.5%. The sequences come from peripheral blood, collected 28 days after the second AZD1222 dose. Receptor source: an adult who received the AZD1222 COVID-19 vaccine. Both conserved end residues are part of each CDR3.

V gene	J gene	CDR3 length	CDR3 protein
TRBV6-5	TRBJ1-6	15	CASSYSRGPDSPLHF
TRBV10-3	TRBJ2-2	16	CAIGVTQAANTGELFF
TRBV19	TRBJ1-1	13	CASMVGAHTEAFF
TRBV12-5	TRBJ1-5	15	CASGRGQGINQPQHF
TRBV7-8	TRBJ1-5	17	CASSSRNKDRGPQPQHF
TRBV7-2	TRBJ1-4	14	CASSLPGRDEKLFF
TRBV5-1	TRBJ2-7	14	CASSLLEVTYEQYF
TRBV30	TRBJ2-7	12	CAWSVGLYEQYF
TRBV10-1	TRBJ1-2	14	CASSESGDFYGYTF
TRBV27	TRBJ2-1	12	CASSPKGTVRFF
TRBV29-1	TRBJ2-3	15	CSVGAGGRGIDTQYF
TRBV19	TRBJ1-1	15	CASSTPGTGVLSAFF
TRBV10-2	TRBJ2-7	15	CASREWADLRGEQYF
TRBV15	TRBJ2-7	17	CATSRDNKAVSYYEQYF
TRBV9	TRBJ2-3	15	CASTLGRLRADTQYF
TRBV4-2	TRBJ2-7	17	CASSQGGQGLSSYEQYF
TRBV27	TRBJ1-3	14	CASSPGGRGNTIYF
TRBV18	TRBJ1-3	16	CASSLPDRSSGNTIYF
TRBV10-1	TRBJ1-1	13	CASTRKLGAEAFF
TRBV28	TRBJ2-7	13	CASSFPVTYEQYF
TRBV7-9	TRBJ2-2	14	CASSLVPGSGELFF
TRBV6-2/TRBV6-3	TRBJ2-1	14	CASSMVSTGDEQFF
TRBV30	TRBJ2-3	13	CAWTGYGTDTQYF
TRBV23-1	TRBJ2-7	19	CASSPNRAGGPLSSYEQYF
TRBV15	TRBJ1-1	15	CATSRGGITNTEAFF
TRBV30	TRBJ1-3	13	CAWSVLWGNTIYF
TRBV29-1	TRBJ1-3	13	CSVQRGSGNTIYF
TRBV7-9	TRBJ1-2	14	CASSSGGQGQGYTF
TRBV6-5	TRBJ1-1	14	CASSYSTSRERTFF
TRBV6-2/TRBV6-3	TRBJ1-4	15	CASSYAETVNEKLFF
TRBV12-3/TRBV12-4	TRBJ2-1	13	CASSYGTGGEQFF
TRBV28	TRBJ2-5	13	CASREIGQETQYF
TRBV7-8	TRBJ1-5	15	CASSSTGYSNQPQHF
TRBV4-3	TRBJ2-7	14	CASSQDRGHYEQYF
TRBV28	TRBJ1-1	12	CASNERRTEAFF
TRBV6-1	TRBJ2-2	19	CASSERLARRGSRTGELFF
TRBV10-2	TRBJ2-3	16	CASSPTTWYSTDTQYF
TRBV12-5	TRBJ1-5	17	CASASPGQRYSNQPQHF
TRBV5-1	TRBJ2-1	15	CASSSVRNSYNEQFF
TRBV4-1	TRBJ2-7	12	CASSQVVGEQYF
TRBV10-3	TRBJ1-5	14	CAIRAREANQPQHF
TRBV3-1/TRBV3-2	TRBJ2-1	12	CASRGLAGEQFF
TRBV6-5	TRBJ1-1	14	CASSLIGSGAEAFF
TRBV7-2	TRBJ2-5	15	CASSLALGLQETQYF
TRBV28	TRBJ2-3	11	CAGAGQGKMYF
TRBV19	TRBJ1-1	14	CASRTGLMNTEAFF
TRBV30	TRBJ2-5	16	CAWSVLRLAGEETQYF
TRBV30	TRBJ2-3	15	CAWSTPGGGRARLYF
TRBV6-2/TRBV6-3	TRBJ2-5	16	CASSYGGSGRQETQYF
TRBV7-9	TRBJ1-2	15	CASSPSGRATYGYTF
TRBV5-4	TRBJ1-1	13	CASSVTRGTEAFF
TRBV11-2	TRBJ2-1	15	CASSLASREDNEQFF
TRBV7-2	TRBJ1-2	14	CASSLGTGNYGYTF
TRBV27	TRBJ2-5	16	CASSLSPAGGPETQYF
TRBV28	TRBJ2-1	15	CASSLPLSGYNEQFF
TRBV5-1	TRBJ2-1	14	CASSIRASNNEQFF
TRBV11-2	TRBJ2-3	14	CASNRDSVTDTQYF